Sequencing of this T cell receptor (beta chain) was carried out in a study of neurological immune-mediated disorders. The wider study: Of the approximately 35 patients who had multiple sclerosis, approximately 31 had the relapsing-remitting form and 3 had the secondary progressive form.

5'RACE generated cDNA with 10-nucleotide random UMIs. TCRdb independently ran MiXCR on the 5' RACE reads; one entry per CDR3 protein. The sample holds over 65,000 distinct CDR3 sequences, around 2.6% seen once. This clonotype has ten or more counts. From 2 million PBMCs stored at -80 C, the unsorted libraries were generated. The receptor was isolated from a woman in her twenties or thirties with multiple sclerosis. Sequenced: PBMCs.

CDR3 DNA: TGTGCCAGCAGTTTCAACAGGGGTCCGCAGTATTTT. Translation gives CASSFNRGPQYF. This sequence joins TRBV28 and TRBJ2-3, with 7 bases fitting TRBD1. CDR1 is MDHEN and CDR2 is SYDVKM in the germline V gene. The CDR3 length is 12 residues. Trimming at V came to 3 bases and at J to 10 bases, leaving 4 bases not matched to a gene.